The 24 T cell receptor beta chains given below trace back to one sample, sequenced in a study of response to subunit inactivated influenza vaccine. MiXCR was run by TCRdb on the RT-PCR reads, yielding one entry per CDR3 protein. The sample includes 800,000 or so distinct CDR3 sequences, around 20% seen only once; the top ten take around 9.6%. The sample consisted of PBMCs from blood, taken 5 to 6 days after vaccination. These TCRs come from a man in his forties or fifties who received an inactivated influenza vaccine.

In this sample, this clonotype turned up a few times. The gene calls are TRBV29-1 and TRBJ1-1; D gene uncertain. In germline, CDR1 is SQVTM, CDR2 ANQGSEA. The CDR3 loop spans 13 amino acids. The V and J ends lost 5 bases and 0 bases respectively, with 10 bases between them. CDR3 sequence (DNA): TGCAGCGTTCAGTGGCAGCTGAACACTGAAGCTTTCTTT. Its protein product is CSVQWQLNTEAFF. Combining the CDR3 with reference TRBV29-1 and TRBJ1-1 gives the whole variable domain SAVISQKPSRDICQRGTSLTIQCQVDSQVTMMFWYRQQPGQSLTLIATANQGSEATYESGFVIDKFPISRPNLTFSTLTVSNMSPEDSSIYLCSVQWQLNTEAFFGQGTRLTVV.

This clonotype was recorded a few times. CDR3 amino acids: CAISVAGQETQYF. In DNA, the CDR3 is TGTGCCATCAGTGTAGCAGGCCAAGAGACCCAGTACTTC. This chain uses TRBV10-3 with TRBJ2-5, with no clear D. This CDR3 spans 13 amino acids. Trimming removed 4 bases at V and 1 base at J, with 7 bases between. The germline V gene encodes CDR1 ENHRY and CDR2 SYGVKD.

The rearrangement links TRBV21-1 to TRBJ2-7. TRBV21-1 is labeled a pseudogene. This CDR3 is built from 13 residues. Here the CDR3 reads CASSDSKSYEQYF. As DNA, the CDR3 is TGTGCCAGCAGCGACTCGAAGTCCTACGAGCAGTACTTC.

The chain carries TRBV14 and TRBJ2-5, with D perhaps assigned TRBD1 or TRBD2 (5 bases each). V lost 3 bases and J lost 2, with 13 bases in between. Germline loops: CDR1 SGHDN, CDR2 FVKESK. CDR3 length: 15 residues. DNA for the CDR3: TGTGCCAGCAGCCAGAGGGGTCAGATACAAGAGACCCAGTACTTC. This translates into CASSQRGQIQETQYF.

This clonotype was seen a few times. The chain recombines TRBV9 with TRBJ2-3; D is ambiguous. Trimming pared 0 bases from V and 6 bases from J, leaving 11 bases between. CDR1 is SGDLS, CDR2 YYNGEE, per germline. This CDR3 region has 14 residues. The CDR3 region is CASSVAPVLDTQYF. Written as DNA, the CDR3 is TGTGCCAGCAGCGTAGCCCCAGTACTGGATACGCAGTATTTT.

This chain uses TRBV29-1 with TRBJ2-4; D possibly uses TRBD1 or TRBD2 (5 bases each). Trimming pared 1 base from V and 0 bases from J, leaving 13 bases between. Germline CDR1 reads SQVTM; CDR2 reads ANQGSEA. CDR3 length: 16 amino acids. This CDR3 reads CSVEGVGGLAKNIQYF. The CDR3 DNA sequence: TGCAGCGTTGAAGGGGTTGGGGGTTTAGCCAAAAACATTCAGTACTTC.

This clonotype was counted between two and nine times. The V and J genes are TRBV4-3 and TRBJ2-5; possible D gene TRBD1, 6 bases. CDR1 is LGHNA, CDR2 YSLEER, per germline. The CDR3 length is 14 residues. With 1 base removed from V and 5 bases from J, the gap between germline ends came to 11 bases. CDR3 bases: TGCGCCAGCAGCCAAGTAGGACAGTTGGAGACCCAGTACTTC. It yields the protein CASSQVGQLETQYF.

This chain joins TRBV29-1 and TRBJ1-2; 7 bases map to TRBD1. CDR3 size: 13 residues. Germline V lookup: CDR1 SQVTM, CDR2 ANQGSEA. V lost 6 bases to trimming and J lost 4 bases; unmatched junction nucleotides: 8. This chain's CDR3 is CSVQKTGSYGYTF. The CDR3 DNA is TGCAGCGTCCAAAAGACAGGGTCCTATGGCTACACCTTC.

This clonotype was seen many times. The rearrangement joins TRBV7-2 to TRBJ2-7, with D possibly TRBD2 on 6 matching bases. CDR1 and CDR2 from the germline V gene are SGHTA and FQGNSA. V was shortened by 1 base and J by 1 base, with 11 bases between the two germline ends. The CDR3 has 15 amino acids. The CDR3 region is CASSLGGVRSYEQYF. Written as DNA, the CDR3 is TGTGCCAGCAGCTTAGGGGGGGTCAGATCCTACGAGCAGTACTTC.

V and J are TRBV20-1 and TRBJ2-2; D perhaps matches TRBD2 (5 bases). Germline CDR1 and CDR2: DFQATT and SNEGSKA (reference sequence). The V end was cut by 6 bases, the J end by 1 base, with 12 bases between. The CDR3 contains 14 residues. CDR3 in amino acids: CSATGVQNTGELFF. The CDR3 nucleotides read TGCAGTGCAACCGGGGTCCAGAACACCGGGGAGCTGTTTTTT.

This clonotype was observed many times. The chain uses TRBV12-3 or TRBV12-4 and TRBJ2-5; D is possibly TRBD2 (5 bases). Trimming took 5 bases from V and 4 from J, leaving 14 bases between them. This CDR3 comprises 14 residues. The CDR3 loop reads CASSLGPAGETQYF. In DNA, the CDR3 is TGTGCCAGCAGTCTCGGCCCCGCGGGAGAGACCCAGTACTTC.

This clonotype has more than one count but fewer than ten. This chain links TRBV5-1 with TRBJ1-4; no clear D. This CDR3 spans 14 amino acids. Trimming left V 4 bases short and J 2 bases short, with 9 bases between. Per germline, CDR1 SGHRS and CDR2 YFSETQ. The CDR3 nucleotides are TGCGCCAGCAGCCCGACGCAGACTAATGAAAAACTGTTTTTT. It encodes CASSPTQTNEKLFF.

This clonotype was detected only a few times. The rearrangement links TRBV7-2 to TRBJ2-7; a weak D match, TRBD1 (6 bases). Germline-derived CDR1 and CDR2 are SGHTA and FQGNSA. V lost 3 bases and J lost 2, with 11 bases in between. This CDR3 is built from 14 residues. CDR3 region: CASSFPGHTYEQYF. For the CDR3, the DNA is TGTGCCAGCAGCTTCCCGGGACATACCTACGAGCAGTACTTC.

The chain uses TRBV6-2 or TRBV6-3 and TRBJ2-2; possible D gene TRBD2, 6 bases. The CDR3 spans 15 residues. V lost 6 bases to trimming and J lost 1 base, with 12 bases between them. Germline CDR1 reads MNHEY; CDR2 reads SVGEGT. In DNA, the CDR3 is TGTGCCAGCAGACAAATCGGGGGGAACACCGGGGAGCTGTTTTTT. Its translation: CASRQIGGNTGELFF.

The chain recombines TRBV4-3 with TRBJ2-5, with 8 bases aligning to TRBD2. Germline V gene sequence: CDR1 LGHNA, CDR2 YSLEER. Trimming removed 0 bases from V and 5 bases from J; junction bases left unmatched: 8. This CDR3 comprises 16 residues. CDR3 protein: CASSQDIGLASETQYF. The CDR3 DNA follows: TGCGCCAGCAGCCAAGATATTGGACTAGCTTCTGAGACCCAGTACTTC.

As DNA, the CDR3 is TGTGCCAGCAGTTACGTGGCTGGTTTGAGCGGGGGATCCACAGATACGCAGTATTTT. It codes for CASSYVAGLSGGSTDTQYF. The genes are TRBV6-2 or TRBV6-3 and TRBJ2-3; 8 nucleotides align to TRBD2. CDR3 length equals 19 residues. V lost 2 bases to trimming and J lost 2 bases; unmatched junction nucleotides: 15. Germline-derived CDR1 and CDR2 are MNHEY and SVGEGT.

This clonotype came up many times. The genes are TRBV20-1 and TRBJ1-4; a weak D match, TRBD1 (5 bases). V was trimmed by 1 base and J by 6 bases, leaving 18 bases between them. CDR1 is DFQATT, CDR2 SNEGSKA, per germline (reference sequence). The CDR3 covers 16 residues. In nucleotides, the CDR3 is TGCAGTGCTAGAGGGGGCGATCTCGCCATCGATGAAAAACTGTTTTTT. This translates into CSARGGDLAIDEKLFF.

This clonotype came up a few times. The chain links TRBV20-1 to TRBJ2-7, with unresolved D. The germline V and J ends were trimmed by 4 bases and 6 bases, with 13 bases remaining between them. This CDR3 comprises 12 residues. Germline CDR1 and CDR2: DFQATT and SNEGSKA (reference sequence). CDR3 region: CSATSGPFEQYF. The CDR3 DNA sequence: TGCAGTGCTACCTCGGGCCCTTTCGAGCAGTACTTC.

J is TRBJ2-2 and V is TRBV15; no clear D. Trimming took off 0 bases at V and 2 bases at J, with 4 bases between the two ends. Germline V CDR1 and CDR2: LNHNV, YYDKDF (reference sequence). CDR3 length equals 14 residues. CDR3 sequence reads: CATSRDFNTGELFF. DNA for the CDR3: TGTGCCACCAGCAGAGATTTTAACACCGGGGAGCTGTTTTTT.

In its sample, this clonotype was seen a few times. The chain uses TRBV4-3 and TRBJ2-3; 7 bases fit TRBD2. Germline V gene sequence: CDR1 LGHNA, CDR2 YSLEER. The CDR3 length is 16 residues. The V segment lost 0 bases and the J segment 2 bases; nucleotides outside the gene matches: 5. The CDR3 region has the DNA TGCGCCAGCAGCCAAGAAGGGCGGGGGAACACAGATACGCAGTATTTT. Translating it yields CASSQEGRGNTDTQYF.

The chain couples TRBV12-3 or TRBV12-4 to TRBJ2-3; D is ambiguous. The CDR3 loop spans 13 amino acids. V dropped 6 bases and J dropped 8 bases, with 15 bases sitting between them. CDR3: CASSPSVFGTQYF. The CDR3 DNA follows: TGTGCCAGCAGCCCCTCAGTGTTTGGTACGCAGTATTTT.

This clonotype was seen only a few times. The rearrangement joins TRBV7-2 to TRBJ2-7; 7 positions agree with TRBD1. The germline CDR1 and CDR2 sequences are SGHTA and FQGNSA. The trim removed 3 bases at V and 3 bases at J, leaving 5 bases unmatched. The CDR3 spans 14 residues. The CDR3 sequence: CASSFGTVGYEQYF. CDR3 DNA: TGTGCCAGCAGCTTCGGGACAGTCGGCTACGAGCAGTACTTC.

In this sample, this clonotype turned up a few times. The V and J genes are TRBV5-6 and TRBJ2-2; D remains ambiguous. Germline CDR1 SGHDT, CDR2 YYEEEE. The CDR3 contains 15 residues. The V end was cut by 0 bases, the J end by 5 bases, with 11 bases between. The CDR3 reads CASSLGSVLTGELFF. The CDR3 coding sequence is TGTGCCAGCAGCTTGGGCAGTGTTCTGACCGGGGAGCTGTTTTTT. Complete variable domain (other parts from reference TRBV5-6 and TRBJ2-2): DAGVTQSPTHLIKTRGQQVTLRCSPKSGHDTVSWYQQALGQGPQFIFQYYEEEERQRGNFPDRFSGHQFPNYSSELNVNALLLGDSALYLCASSLGSVLTGELFFGEGSRLTVL.

This clonotype has only a few counts. The V gene is TRBV4-3, the J gene TRBJ2-5, with TRBD2 matching over 8 bases. Germline V gene lookup returns CDR1 LGHNA and CDR2 YSLEER. The V segment lost 1 base and the J segment 8 bases; nucleotides outside the gene matches: 9. The CDR3 covers 15 residues. The CDR3 DNA is TGCGCCAGCAGCCAAGGCGGGGGGACCGGTGATACCCAGTACTTC. It is translated as CASSQGGGTGDTQYF.